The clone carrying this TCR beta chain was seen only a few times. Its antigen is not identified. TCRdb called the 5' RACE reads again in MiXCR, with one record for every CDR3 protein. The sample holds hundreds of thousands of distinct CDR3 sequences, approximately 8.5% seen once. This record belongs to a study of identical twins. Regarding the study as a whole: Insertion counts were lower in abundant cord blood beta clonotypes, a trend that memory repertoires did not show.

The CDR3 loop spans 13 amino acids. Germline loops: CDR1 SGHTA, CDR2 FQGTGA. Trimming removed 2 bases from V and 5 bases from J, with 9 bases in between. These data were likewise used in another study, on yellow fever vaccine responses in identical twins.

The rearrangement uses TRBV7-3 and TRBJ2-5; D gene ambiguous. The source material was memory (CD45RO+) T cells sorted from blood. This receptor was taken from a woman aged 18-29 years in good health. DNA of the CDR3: TGTGCCAGCAGCTTAGGGTTCGGCGAGACCCAGTACTTC. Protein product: CASSLGFGETQYF. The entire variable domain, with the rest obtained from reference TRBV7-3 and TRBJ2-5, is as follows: GAGVSQTPSNKVTEKGKYVELRCDPISGHTALYWYRQSLGQGPEFLIYFQGTGAADDSGLPNDRFFAVRPEGSVSTLKIQRTERGDSAVYLCASSLGFGETQYFGPGTRLLVL.